This T cell receptor beta chain was obtained from a study of CD8 T cells in Susac syndrome. This clonotype was recorded only once. cDNA came from around 0.5 to 1 ug RNA primed by random hexamers. immunoSEQ multiplex PCR amplified TCR beta CDR3 across 54 Vbeta, 13 Jbeta. MiXCR, run by TCRdb on the immunoSEQ multiplex PCR reads, gives a single entry per CDR3 protein. The sample yields some 120,000 distinct CDR3 sequences, 80% to 95% seen once. Trimming took 7 bases from V and 0 from J; bases not matched to a gene: 9. This CDR3 has 16 residues. This sequence originates from a human donor with multiple sclerosis. The specimen sequenced was CD8+ T cells from PBMCs. This chain connects TRBV12-3 or TRBV12-4 to TRBJ1-5; 7 bases are a match to TRBD1. The CDR3 is CASTSGGLYSNQPQHF. CDR3 DNA: TGTGCCAGCACCTCAGGGGGGCTATATAGCAATCAGCCCCAGCATTTT.